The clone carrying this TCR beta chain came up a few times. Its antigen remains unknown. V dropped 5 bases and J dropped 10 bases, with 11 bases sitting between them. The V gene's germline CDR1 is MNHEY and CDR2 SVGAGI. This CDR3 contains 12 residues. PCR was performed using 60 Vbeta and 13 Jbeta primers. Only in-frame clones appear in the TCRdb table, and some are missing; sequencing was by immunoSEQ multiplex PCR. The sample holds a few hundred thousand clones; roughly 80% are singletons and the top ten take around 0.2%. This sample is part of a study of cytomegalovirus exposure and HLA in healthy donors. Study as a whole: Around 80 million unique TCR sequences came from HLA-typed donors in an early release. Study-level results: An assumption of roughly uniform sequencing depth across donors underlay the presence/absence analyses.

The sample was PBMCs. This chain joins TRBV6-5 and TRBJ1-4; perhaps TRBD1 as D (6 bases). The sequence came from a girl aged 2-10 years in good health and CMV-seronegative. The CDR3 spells CASSTLQGKLFF. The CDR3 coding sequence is TGTGCCAGCAGTACTTTACAGGGAAAACTGTTTTTT.